This T cell receptor (beta chain) derives from a study of cytomegalovirus exposure and HLA in healthy donors (dated by TCRdb to the late 2010s). In terms of the full investigation: An earlier analysis of some 500 of the donors reported 250 to 350 Gb of sequence data and 117 million unique TCR beta sequences from 150 million to 200 million T cells. Approximately 310 gigabases of sequencing data and 91 million or so unique TCR sequences made up an early release that covered fewer than 650 HLA-typed donors. Among the approximately 430 genotyped donors, approximately 76% belonged to the genetic ancestry cluster associated with self-reported Caucasian donors. The aim of the study was to test whether cataloging public T cell receptors could identify signatures of past pathogen exposure. The study used immunosequencing to profile the T cell repertoires of 666 subjects and linked those repertoires to cytomegalovirus serostatus. Along with the approximately 700-subject first cohort, a separate validation cohort of over a hundred different subjects was used. To predict cytomegalovirus infection status, the study brought together high-throughput TCR immunosequencing, statistical association of individual TCRs with disease status, and machine learning. To study patterns of TCR occurrence, a later analysis re-analyzed previously published TCR beta repertoires from just over 650 donors and added high-resolution HLA genotyping. In the later analysis, no new phenotypic data were used to find candidate immune exposures; instead, reliance was placed on TCR beta sequences and their occurrence across donors. In an earlier analysis of 587 of the donors, high-throughput TCR beta sequencing was used to judge whether each TCR beta V gene segment behaved as functional or pseudogenic. Donor age, sex, ethnicity and CMV serostatus were collected together with the repertoire data. Genome-wide SNP genotypes for about 60% of the roughly 700 donors were used in a later genetic analysis, which treated that subset as a discovery cohort. All discovery cohort repertoires had been generated on a single sequencing platform. Class I and class II HLA loci were covered by the typing at four-digit resolution. The number of typed donors differed by locus: about 620-640 for A, B, C, DRB1 and DQB1; roughly 510 for DQA1; over 600 for DPA1; and some 470 for DPB1. Because of strong linkage in the cohort, roughly five DR-DQ haplotypes were treated as single units for association and clustering. Among some 400 genotyped donors of the cohort, an average of approximately 200,000 unique TCR beta nucleotide sequences was sequenced per donor, of which about 20% were non-productive. Study-level results and caveats: The presence/absence analyses assumed that sequencing depth was roughly uniform across donors, and that assumption may not be true. Linkage disequilibrium might explain the correlated functional status among segregating V segments, but an unknown experimental factor could not be ruled out. Several of the top co-occurrence clusters appeared to be linked to parvovirus B19, influenza, CMV and Epstein-Barr virus, according to a later analysis. Most CMV-associated TCR beta chains appeared to be HLA-restricted in a later analysis, and the HLA associations seemed to be driven largely by CMV exposure. In a later genetic analysis, fewer N-insertions in productive TCRs were reported among donors in an Asian-associated ancestry cluster than the roughly 640-donor mean. The 87-base-pair reads could not distinguish some IMGT-functional V segments, including TRBV6-2 and TRBV6-3, so those segments were excluded. The only immune exposure information available for the cohort was CMV serostatus. Most TCR sequences were seen in very few donors, while some public TCRs were found in many individuals. Because HLA typing was unavailable for some donors at each locus, only the typed subset was used in association tests. In vitro tests confirmed that three of the cytomegalovirus-associated TCR beta chains recognize cytomegalovirus antigens. Assigning TCR associations to individual alleles was difficult when HLA alleles, especially DR and DQ, strongly co-occurred. The study gave a list of roughly 150 TCR beta chains associated with cytomegalovirus. V-gene and J-gene trimming of TCR beta chains was associated with a missense DCLRE1C variant in a later genetic analysis, and the association was replicated in an independent cohort. Broadly in line with IMGT annotations, most TCR beta V segments showed up in productive rearrangements about 87% or about 30% of the time in an earlier analysis of several hundred of the donors. A cluster of highly shared sequence variants was judged likely to be a technical artifact of the sequencing pipeline. The classifier was reported to diagnose cytomegalovirus status with high specificity and sensitivity in both the original and validation cohorts. In a later analysis, TCR association rates were found to vary across HLA loci, with the most associated TCRs seen for DRB1 alleles and the fewest for HLA-C alleles. The earlier analysis of 587 of the donors excluded around 17 rarely observed V segments, including chromosome 9 orphons, because counts were too low. In a later analysis, HLA-associated TCR beta chains showed more clonal expansion and lower generation probabilities than non-associated chains that were equally common. The authors suggested that the approach could potentially be generalized to other disease states and immunological phenotypes. A further reported finding was that TCR beta sequences accurately predicted the HLA-A and HLA-B alleles for most subjects in the first cohort. At a false discovery rate of 0.05, a later analysis linked around 17,000 TCR beta sequences to specific HLA alleles. This cohort had only TCR beta chains sequenced, and the lack of alpha or paired-chain data limited which features could be detected.

Libraries were prepared through the immunoSEQ multiplex PCR assay. For the multiplex PCR, a mixture combining 60 forward primers for TCR Vbeta segments and 13 reverse primers for TCR Jbeta segments was used. The CDR3 region of rearranged TCR beta genes was amplified from genomic DNA with a multiplex PCR assay. The Illumina HiSeq System was used to sequence the amplified TCR beta libraries as 87-base-pair reads. Per the source publication's procedure: In a later analysis, tens of millions of unique TCR beta chains were counted across the approximately 670 repertoires, and about 10 million of these chains were shared by at least two donors. A nearest-neighbor algorithm error-corrected the raw reads and collapsed the reads into unique sequences, merging closely related sequences to remove PCR and sequencing errors. CDR3 sequences were aligned to IMGT reference sequences to assign V, D and J gene segments. For a sequence to be retained, a match of at least six nucleotides was required to both a V gene segment and a J gene segment. Rearrangements were called productive when the CDR3 lacked stop codons and stayed in frame with V and J; all others were non-productive. Following IMGT convention, CDR3 was defined as the stretch from the second conserved V-encoded cysteine to the conserved J-encoded phenylalanine. The earlier analysis of about 560 of the donors excluded any sequence lacking an unambiguous match to a single V gene segment. In an earlier analysis of a few hundred of the donors, a V segment was called functional when productive rearrangements were above 56.7%, and segregating when the standard deviation between donors exceeded 5%. A statistical classification framework was built for diagnosing cytomegalovirus status from the catalog of TCR beta chain sequences. V and J gene assignment, in a later analysis, came from comparing TCR nucleotide sequences with IMGT/GENE-DB human TR gene sequences. In a later analysis, CDR3 sequences and most-parsimonious VDJ recombination scenarios were assigned using the TCRdist pipeline. In a later analysis, each TCR beta chain was defined by its CDR3 amino acid sequence together with its V-gene family, and reads lacking a unique V-gene family were excluded. A later analysis removed 450 to 600 highly shared, low-generation-probability nucleotide sequences to deal with suspected cross-contamination and a sequencing artifact. In a later analysis, a clonal expansion index for each public chain was calculated from normalized within-repertoire ranks of inferred template counts. A later analysis computed generation probabilities with a VDJ recombination model fitted to out-of-frame rearrangements, and checked the results against IGoR. A later analysis scored TCR-TCR, TCR-HLA and TCR-CMV co-occurrence with hypergeometric tests, applying a repertoire-size bias correction to TCR pairs. In a later analysis, false discovery rates were estimated by permuting HLA or CMV assignments 20 times. In a later analysis, co-occurring TCRs were grouped using DBSCAN, and TCRdist sequence similarity was added for clustering within HLA-allele-positive subsets. Repertoires with fewer than 30,000 or more than 120,000 public chains, plus five repertoires with anomalous nucleotide sharing, were excluded from co-occurrence clustering. TCRdb took over this immuneACCESS table, retaining in-frame rearrangements with V and J assigned. Such tables are incomplete; in checked studies, under half of the missing clones stem from an unresolved V gene, and the remainder is unexplained. The V and J calls and clone size were taken over from that table, and D and trimming were inferred from the DNA. Here the sample has tens of thousands of clones; around 77% occur a single time. In total, the top ten clones hold about 4.8% of the sample.

The CDR3 starts with the cysteine, ends with the phenylalanine, and has 16 residues. Only the CDR3 DNA stays, 48 bases, in frame from base 1. Relative to germline, V is missing 3 bases and J is missing 8 bases, with 14 bases of the junction outside any gene match. The germline V gene (reference sequence) yields SEHNR for CDR1 and FQNEAQ for CDR2. Comment on this clone: Its antigen specificity is not known. The input lacks base qualities; no much larger clone sits a single base away.

The cohort comprised under 700 healthy bone marrow donors. At the time of sampling, every cohort member was nominally healthy, though immune exposures that went unrecorded were likely present. The donor tested CMV seropositive and was one of the 289 seropositive cohort members. Each donor provided a peripheral blood sample, and peripheral blood mononuclear cells were used for TCR beta sequencing. The Qiagen DNeasy Blood Extraction Kit was used to extract genomic DNA from the blood cell samples. The source material was PBMCs. This TCR came from a male donor in good health and CMV-seropositive. This sequence uses TRBV7-9 and TRBJ1-2; 8 nucleotides in the junction match TRBD1. The CDR3 is CASSFGQGSTERGYTF. The sequence in DNA is TGTGCCAGCAGCTTTGGACAGGGTTCCACCGAAAGGGGCTACACCTTC.